Listed below are T cell receptor beta chains from one sample, sequenced in a study of beta chain features in type 1 diabetes. Some clones are missing from TCRdb's copy, which holds only in-frame ones; the method was immunoSEQ multiplex PCR. This table has 240,000 or so clones, just over 20% appearing once. The sequencing sample was made of naive CD4+ T cells from blood. The receptors originated from a woman in her thirties or forties with type 1 diabetes. The CDR3 runs from the conserved cysteine through the conserved F or W. D genes are given only for firm matches. Size tells how often a clone was seen (once, few, many) or the class of an expanded clone, and some rows leave it out.

-	-	TRBV7-3	TRBJ2-3	TGTGCCAGCAGCTTACTAGGAGATACGCAGTATTTT	CASSLLGDTQYF
-	few	TRBV2	TRBJ1-1	TGTGCCAGCAGACGAACAGAGAACACTGAAGCTTTCTTT	CASRRTENTEAFF
TRBD2	-	TRBV5-1	TRBJ2-7	TGCGCCAGCCGAGCGGGGCGAGCCTACGAGCAGTACTTC	CASRAGRAYEQYF
-	-	TRBV2	TRBJ2-3	TGTGCCAGCAGCCCGGGTGTGGGGCTCCCATTT	CASSPGVGLPF
TRBD2	few	TRBV27	TRBJ2-3	TGTGCCAGCAGTTTACTAGCGGGACGCACAGATACGCAGTATTTT	CASSLLAGRTDTQYF
TRBD1	-	TRBV7-9	TRBJ1-5	TGTGCCAGCAGCGACGGGACAGGGATAAGCAATCAGCCCCAGCATTTT	CASSDGTGISNQPQHF
TRBD2	-	TRBV27	TRBJ2-5	TGTGCCAGCAGCCTAGGGGTAGGACTAGCGGGTGCCCCCCAAGAGACCCAGTACTTC	CASSLGVGLAGAPQETQYF
-	-	TRBV6-5	TRBJ2-1	TGTGCCAGCAGTTACGGGACTTCGCAGTTCTTC	CASSYGTSQFF
TRBD2	-	TRBV28	TRBJ2-5	TGTGCCAGCAGTTTACACGGACTAGCGGGAGAGACCCAGTACTTC	CASSLHGLAGETQYF
-	-	TRBV7-3	TRBJ1-1	TGTGCCAGCAGCTTATCGACAGACACTGAAGCTTTCTTT	CASSLSTDTEAFF
TRBD1	-	TRBV29-1	TRBJ1-5	TGCAGCGTTGGGGACAGATTTCAGCCCCAGCATTTT	CSVGDRFQPQHF
-	few	TRBV15	TRBJ2-3	TGTGCCACCAGCAGAGATCTCAGAGATACGCAGTATTTT	CATSRDLRDTQYF
-	few	TRBV7-9	TRBJ1-1	TGTGCCAGCAGCTTAGCCCCAGGGATGAACACTGAAGCTTTCTTT	CASSLAPGMNTEAFF
TRBD1	-	TRBV7-9	TRBJ1-4	TGTGCCAGCAGCCTTACCAACAGGGGAGAAAAACTGTTTTTT	CASSLTNRGEKLFF
-	few	TRBV10-3	TRBJ2-5	TGTGCCATCAGTGGGGGTCAGGGGAACCAAGAGACCCAGTACTTC	CAISGGQGNQETQYF
-	-	TRBV7-9	TRBJ1-4	TGTGCCAGCAGCCCAGGGGAAAAACTGTTTTTT	CASSPGEKLFF
-	few	TRBV5-4	TRBJ1-2	TGTGCCAGCAGGCCCGACATCAATTTAAACTATGGCTACACCTTC	CASRPDINLNYGYTF
-	few	TRBV6-6	TRBJ2-2	TGTGCCACCTCTAGTGGTCAGGGCGGGAACACCGGGGAGCTGTTTTTT	CATSSGQGGNTGELFF